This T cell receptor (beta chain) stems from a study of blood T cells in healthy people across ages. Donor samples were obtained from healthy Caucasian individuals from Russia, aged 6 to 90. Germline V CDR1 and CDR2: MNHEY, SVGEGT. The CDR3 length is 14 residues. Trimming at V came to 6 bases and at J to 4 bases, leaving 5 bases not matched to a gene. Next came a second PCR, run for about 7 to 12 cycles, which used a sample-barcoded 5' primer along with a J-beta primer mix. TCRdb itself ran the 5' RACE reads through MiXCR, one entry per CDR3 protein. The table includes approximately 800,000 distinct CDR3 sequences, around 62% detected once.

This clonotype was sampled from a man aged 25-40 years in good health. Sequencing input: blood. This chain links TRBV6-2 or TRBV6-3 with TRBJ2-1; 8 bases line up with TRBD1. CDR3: CASSLDRAYNEQFF. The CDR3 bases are TGTGCCAGCAGCCTGGACAGGGCATACAATGAGCAGTTCTTC.